This T cell receptor (beta chain) was identified during a study of T cell responses to AZD1222 COVID-19 vaccine. General observations from the study: Increases in Spike-specific TCR breadth and depth were seen after two AZD1222 doses. The reported proportion of spike-specific TCRs targeting unmutated variant regions was nearly half. Across spike, vaccine-associated CD4 TCRs were found, dominant at 160-218 and 743-854.

This clone was seen only once. Its antigen is not known. Sequencing was performed with immunoSEQ multiplex PCR; in TCRdb, only in-frame clones are kept and a portion is missing. In the table there are approximately 100,000 clones, about 94% of which are singletons. The sequence derives from an adult in good health. The sample was peripheral blood, taken on day 0 of AZD1222 vaccination.

CDR3 amino acids: CASSLTSEAFF. The CDR3 region has the DNA TGTGCCAGCAGCTTGACCTCTGAAGCTTTCTTT. This chain connects TRBV7-9 to TRBJ1-1, with D uncertain. Germline CDR1 is SEHNR and CDR2 is FQNEAQ (reference sequence). V was cut by 3 bases and J by 6 bases, with 5 bases left in between. CDR3 length: 11 residues.